This TCR beta chain was captured in a study of control samples from healthy donors and cancer patients. Repertoires were generated with immunoSEQ multiplex PCR, while TCRdb's copy carries only in-frame clones and drops some. The table lists over 30,000 clones, around 87% of them singletons. CDR1 and CDR2 (germline): SGHNT, YENEEA. This CDR3 comprises 16 residues. V shed 4 bases and J 2 bases; nucleotides not matched to a gene: 6. This clone came up once. The sequence derives from a woman aged 40 to 55 with lung cancer. Sequencing used PBMCs. The chain is built from TRBV11-3 and TRBJ2-3; TRBD2 matches 10 bases. The CDR3 DNA is TGTGCCAGCAGCTCCAGTAGCGGGGGGTACACAGATACGCAGTATTTT. This sequence encodes CASSSSSGGYTDTQYF.